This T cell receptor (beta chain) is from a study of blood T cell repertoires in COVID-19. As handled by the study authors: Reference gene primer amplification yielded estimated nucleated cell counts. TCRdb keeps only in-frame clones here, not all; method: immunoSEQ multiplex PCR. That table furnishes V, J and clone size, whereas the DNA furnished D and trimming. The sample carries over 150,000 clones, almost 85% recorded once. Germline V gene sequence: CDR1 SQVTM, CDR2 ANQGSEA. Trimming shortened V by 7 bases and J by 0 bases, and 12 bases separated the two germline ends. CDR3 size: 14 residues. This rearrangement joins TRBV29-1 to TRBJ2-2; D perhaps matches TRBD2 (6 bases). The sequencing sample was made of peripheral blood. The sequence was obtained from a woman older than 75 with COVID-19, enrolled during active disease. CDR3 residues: CSAAGWTNTGELFF. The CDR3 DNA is TGCAGCGCCGCGGGGTGGACGAACACCGGGGAGCTGTTTTTT.